The 5 T cell receptor beta chains presented below share a single source sample, sequenced in a study of cytomegalovirus exposure and HLA in healthy donors. PCR involved 60 Vbeta and 13 Jbeta primers. Libraries were prepared by immunoSEQ multiplex PCR; TCRdb keeps only in-frame clonotypes and omits some of them. The sample lists roughly 200,000 clones, roughly four fifths occurring once. Sequenced sample: PBMCs. The source is a woman between 40 and 50 years old in good health and CMV-seronegative.

The chain is built from TRBV9 and TRBJ1-5; 10 nucleotides line up with TRBD1. Germline CDR1 reads SGDLS; CDR2 reads YYNGEE. The CDR3 extends over 17 amino acids. V lost 1 base to trimming and J lost 1 base; unmatched junction nucleotides: 5. The CDR3 sequence: CASSVTRDRGSNQPQHF. CDR3 nucleotide sequence: TGTGCCAGCAGCGTAACCCGGGACAGGGGAAGCAATCAGCCCCAGCATTTT.

The chain is built from TRBV29-1 and TRBJ2-3, with 9 bases matching TRBD2. J was trimmed by 2 bases and V by 8 bases; bases with no gene match: 8. The CDR3 loop spans 14 amino acids. The germline gives CDR1 SQVTM, CDR2 ANQGSEA. CDR3 in DNA: TGCAGCCGTTGGCGGGAGGGAATCACAGATACGCAGTATTTT. This codes for CSRWREGITDTQYF.

This chain joins TRBV5-1 and TRBJ2-1, with a tentative D call TRBD1 (6 bases). The CDR3 length is 15 residues. V lost 2 bases and J lost 6, with 15 bases in between. From germline, CDR1 is SGHRS and CDR2 YFSETQ. CDR3 amino acids: CASSFTGILGNEQFF. The CDR3 bases are TGCGCCAGCAGCTTTACAGGGATTTTAGGCAATGAGCAGTTCTTC.

This chain links TRBV6-1 with TRBJ1-5, with no clear D. Germline V lookup: CDR1 MNHNS, CDR2 SASEGT. The CDR3 is 16 amino acids. Trimming removed 2 bases from V and 0 bases from J, with 11 bases in between. CDR3 in amino acids: CASSEHRGYSNQPQHF. As DNA, the CDR3 is TGTGCCAGCAGTGAACATCGGGGTTATAGCAATCAGCCCCAGCATTTT.

The chain combines TRBV7-6 with TRBJ2-2, with 9 positions matching TRBD2. The germline V gene encodes CDR1 SGHVS and CDR2 FNYEAQ. The CDR3 has 15 residues. The V gene end was trimmed by 1 base and the J gene end by 6 bases; junction bases not matched to a gene: 3. The CDR3 loop reads CASSLDAGGPGELFF. CDR3 sequence (DNA): TGTGCCAGCAGCTTAGACGCGGGAGGGCCCGGGGAGCTGTTTTTT.